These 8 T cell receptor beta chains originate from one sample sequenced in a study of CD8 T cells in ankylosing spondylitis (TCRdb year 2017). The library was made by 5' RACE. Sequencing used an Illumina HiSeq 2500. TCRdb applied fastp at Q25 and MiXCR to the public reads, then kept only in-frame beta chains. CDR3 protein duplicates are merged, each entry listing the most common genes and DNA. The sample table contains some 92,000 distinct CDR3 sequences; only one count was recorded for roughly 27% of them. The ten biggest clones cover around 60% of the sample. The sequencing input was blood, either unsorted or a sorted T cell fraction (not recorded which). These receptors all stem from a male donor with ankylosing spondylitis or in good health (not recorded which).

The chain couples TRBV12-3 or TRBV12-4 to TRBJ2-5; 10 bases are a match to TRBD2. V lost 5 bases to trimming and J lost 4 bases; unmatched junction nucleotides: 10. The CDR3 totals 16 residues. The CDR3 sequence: CASSPPLAGVGETQYF. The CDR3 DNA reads TGTGCCAGCAGTCCCCCTCTAGCGGGGGTCGGAGAGACCCAGTACTTC.

The CDR3 coding sequence is TGCGCCAGCAGCTTCGGCACTGAAGCTTTCTTT. This sequence encodes CASSFGTEAFF. This sequence joins TRBV5-1 and TRBJ1-1; D gene ambiguous. Trimming took off 2 bases at V and 4 bases at J, with 3 bases between the two ends. The CDR3 has 11 residues. The germline CDR1 and CDR2 sequences are SGHRS and YFSETQ.

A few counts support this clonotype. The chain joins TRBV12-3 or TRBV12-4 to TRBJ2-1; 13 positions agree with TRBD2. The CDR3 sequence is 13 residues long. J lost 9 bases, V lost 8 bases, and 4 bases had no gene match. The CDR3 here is CASGLAGVSEQFF. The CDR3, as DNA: TGTGCCAGCGGACTAGCGGGAGTAAGTGAGCAGTTCTTC.

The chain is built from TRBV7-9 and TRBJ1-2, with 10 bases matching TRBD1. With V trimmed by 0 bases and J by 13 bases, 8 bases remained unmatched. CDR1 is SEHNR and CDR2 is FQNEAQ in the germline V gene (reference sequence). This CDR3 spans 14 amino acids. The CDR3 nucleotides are TGTGCCAGCAGCTTAGCAGACCGGGACAGGGGTGCCACCTTC. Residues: CASSLADRDRGATF.

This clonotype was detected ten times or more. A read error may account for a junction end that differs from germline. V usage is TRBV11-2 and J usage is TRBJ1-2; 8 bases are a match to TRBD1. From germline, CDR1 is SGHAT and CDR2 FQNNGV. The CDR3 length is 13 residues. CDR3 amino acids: CASSLDRGDGYTF. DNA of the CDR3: TGTGCCAGCAGCCTAGACAGGGGTGATGGCTACACCTTC.

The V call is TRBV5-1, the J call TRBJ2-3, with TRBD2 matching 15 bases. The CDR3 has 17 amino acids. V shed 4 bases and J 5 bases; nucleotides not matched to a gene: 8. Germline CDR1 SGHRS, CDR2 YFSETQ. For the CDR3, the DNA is TGCGCCAGCAGCCCTTCCGGGACTAGCGGGGGGATAGATACGCAGTATTTT. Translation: CASSPSGTSGGIDTQYF.

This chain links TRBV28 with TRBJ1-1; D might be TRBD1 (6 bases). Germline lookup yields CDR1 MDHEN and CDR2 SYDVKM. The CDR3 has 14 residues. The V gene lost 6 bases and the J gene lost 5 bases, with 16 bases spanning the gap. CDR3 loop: CASRIRGDGTEAFF. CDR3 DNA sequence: TGTGCCAGCAGGATCAGGGGTGATGGGACTGAAGCTTTCTTT.

CDR3 in amino acids: CATSRKGLLLNTGELFF. For the CDR3, the DNA is TGTGCCACCAGCAGGAAGGGCTTACTGTTGAACACCGGGGAGCTGTTTTTT. The chain couples TRBV15 to TRBJ2-2; D uncertain. V lost 3 bases, J lost 1 base, and 15 bases lay in between. This CDR3 is built from 17 residues. Germline V lookup: CDR1 LNHNV, CDR2 YYDKDF (reference sequence).